The 28 T cell receptor beta chains below were found in one sample sequenced in a study of blood T cell repertoires in COVID-19 (dated by TCRdb to 2019 to 2021). Library construction relied on the immunoSEQ multiplex PCR assay. The clones in this table, taken by TCRdb from immuneACCESS, are in-frame only. Not every clone is retained; where verified, under half of the shortfall comes from an unresolved V gene, and the cause of the rest is unknown. The sample yields about 66,000 clones; approximately 89% were counted once. In total, the top ten clones hold 5.5% to 7% of the sample. The sequenced sample was peripheral blood. All receptors derive from a woman aged 70 to 79 with acute or convalescent COVID-19.

The CDR3 nucleotides read TGTGCCAGCAGTTTATTTGTAGGGGGGGGTGAAAAACTGTTTTTT. Protein product: CASSLFVGGGEKLFF. This sequence joins TRBV28 and TRBJ1-4, with TRBD1 as a possible D gene (6 bases). Germline CDR1 reads MDHEN; CDR2 reads SYDVKM. The CDR3 consists of 15 residues. V was cut by 1 base and J by 7 bases, with 13 bases left in between. Full variable domain (outside the CDR3, taken from reference TRBV28 and TRBJ1-4): DVKVTQSSRYLVKRTGEKVFLECVQDMDHENMFWYRQDPGLGLRLIYFSYDVKMKEKGDIPEGYSVSREKKERFSLILESASTNQTSMYLCASSLFVGGGEKLFFGSGTQLSVL.

The V gene is TRBV15, the J gene TRBJ1-3; the D gene is possibly TRBD1 (5 bases). Germline CDR1 and CDR2: LNHNV and YYDKDF (reference sequence). V shed 2 bases and J shed 0 bases, with 8 bases lying between them. This CDR3 is built from 15 residues. The CDR3 sequence is CATSRSGSSGNTIYF. For the CDR3, the DNA is TGTGCCACCAGCAGATCAGGGTCCTCTGGAAACACCATATATTTT.

V and J are TRBV9 and TRBJ1-2, with D possibly matching TRBD1 (6 bases). The V gene's germline CDR1 is SGDLS and CDR2 YYNGEE. This CDR3 spans 12 amino acids. Between the trimmed V and J ends, which lost 2 bases and 8 bases, there was a span of 10 bases. CDR3 protein: CASSVSGDGYTF. For the CDR3, the DNA is TGTGCCAGCAGCGTCTCAGGGGACGGCTACACCTTC.

This clone was counted once. V gene TRBV18 combines with J gene TRBJ2-1; D possibly corresponds to TRBD1 (7 bases). This CDR3 contains 16 residues. Trimming pared 0 bases from V and 2 bases from J, leaving 11 bases between. The germline V gene has CDR1 KGHSH and CDR2 LQKENI. CDR3 sequence: CASSPPEGATYNEQFF. CDR3 nucleotide sequence: TGTGCCAGCTCACCACCGGAGGGGGCCACCTACAATGAGCAGTTCTTC. Combining the CDR3 with reference TRBV18 and TRBJ2-1 gives the whole variable domain NAGVMQNPRHLVRRRGQEARLRCSPMKGHSHVYWYRQLPEEGLKFMVYLQKENIIDESGMPKERFSAEFPKEGPSILRIQQVVRGDSAAYFCASSPPEGATYNEQFFGPGTRLTVL.

This chain connects TRBV7-6 to TRBJ1-2, with no clear D. The CDR3 totals 15 residues. Germline-derived CDR1 and CDR2 are SGHVS and FNYEAQ. V was pared by 2 bases and J by 8 bases, with 18 bases between. In nucleotides, the CDR3 is TGTGCCAGCAGCTTAAGGACCCCGGGAAGTGACGGCTACACCTTC. This gives the protein CASSLRTPGSDGYTF.

The chain recombines TRBV2 with TRBJ2-1; a weak D match, TRBD1 (6 bases). The CDR3 runs 15 residues. Trimming stripped 7 bases from V and 3 bases from J, with 16 bases between. In germline, CDR1 is SNHLY, CDR2 FYNNEI. The CDR3, as DNA: TGTGCCAGCACTACCGGACAGAGCTTCTACAATGAGCAGTTCTTC. Its translation: CASTTGQSFYNEQFF.

The V and J genes are TRBV29-1 and TRBJ1-1; 8 nucleotides agree with TRBD1. The CDR3 has 12 residues. CDR1 SQVTM and CDR2 ANQGSEA come from the germline V gene. Losses at the gene ends were 7 bases for V and 11 bases for J; bases not matched to a gene: 12. Here the CDR3 DNA reads TGCAGCGCCTCGGACAGGGCAAGGAATGCTTTCTTT. Translating gives CSASDRARNAFF.

This clone appeared once. The rearrangement uses TRBV28 and TRBJ2-1; D is perhaps TRBD1 (6 bases). The CDR3 length is 14 residues. Deletions cut 10 bases from V and 7 bases from J, with 20 bases between. Per the germline V gene, CDR1 is MDHEN and CDR2 is SYDVKM. CDR3 region: CATILQGVRNEQFF. CDR3 bases: TGTGCCACCATACTACAGGGAGTCCGGAATGAGCAGTTCTTC.

The rearrangement joins TRBV7-2 to TRBJ2-3; 7 bases line up with TRBD1. There are 17 residues in the CDR3. The germline CDR1 and CDR2 sequences are SGHTA and FQGNSA. J was trimmed by 3 bases and V by 1 base; bases with no gene match: 10. The CDR3 region has the DNA TGTGCCAGCAGCTTAGAAGGGGGCCGAGGGAGTACAGATACGCAGTATTTT. Its protein is CASSLEGGRGSTDTQYF.

This clone came up once. This chain connects TRBV18 to TRBJ1-4; 8 bases match TRBD1. This CDR3 contains 15 residues. CDR1 KGHSH and CDR2 LQKENI come from the germline V gene. V was pared by 6 bases and J by 6 bases, with 9 bases of the junction left unmatched. Here the CDR3 DNA reads TGTGCCAGCTCCCCGACAGGGGCTTTCGATGAAAAACTGTTTTTT. Protein product: CASSPTGAFDEKLFF.

Only one count was recorded for this clone. The rearrangement uses TRBV28 and TRBJ2-7; 10 positions agree with TRBD2. The length of the CDR3 is 15 residues. With 3 bases clipped from V and 4 bases from J, the junction kept 6 bases outside the gene matches. The germline gives CDR1 MDHEN, CDR2 SYDVKM. CDR3 loop: CASSLEAGGPYEQYF. The CDR3, as DNA: TGTGCCAGCAGTTTGGAAGCGGGAGGGCCGTACGAGCAGTACTTC. Using reference TRBV28 and TRBJ2-7 for the parts outside the CDR3, the full variable domain is DVKVTQSSRYLVKRTGEKVFLECVQDMDHENMFWYRQDPGLGLRLIYFSYDVKMKEKGDIPEGYSVSREKKERFSLILESASTNQTSMYLCASSLEAGGPYEQYFGPGTRLTVT.

This clone has only a few counts. The chain employs TRBV28 and TRBJ1-2; D remains ambiguous. Germline CDR1 and CDR2: MDHEN and SYDVKM. V gave up 7 bases and J gave up 2 bases, with 5 bases separating them. The length of the CDR3 is 11 residues. Here the CDR3 DNA reads TGTGCCAGCACGGGGAACTATGGCTACACCTTC. Translating it yields CASTGNYGYTF.

The chain couples TRBV2 to TRBJ2-3, with 8 bases that match TRBD2. Per germline, CDR1 SNHLY and CDR2 FYNNEI. V lost 0 bases to trimming and J lost 4 bases; unmatched junction nucleotides: 6. CDR3 size: 16 residues. CDR3 DNA: TGTGCCAGCAGTGAAGCCGGGACTAGGGGCGCAGATACGCAGTATTTT. This gives the protein CASSEAGTRGADTQYF.

The rearrangement joins TRBV3-1 (or the pseudogene TRBV3-2) to TRBJ1-5; D might be TRBD1 (5 bases). The CDR3 is made up of 18 amino acids. Germline CDR1 is LGHDT and CDR2 is YNNKEL (reference sequence). V shed 4 bases and J shed 6 bases, with 25 bases lying between them. The CDR3 DNA sequence: TGTGCCAGCAGCCTGAGACGTCCCGGCGGCCTGGGGGGTCAGCCCCAGCATTTT. Protein sequence: CASSLRRPGGLGGQPQHF.

The genes are TRBV5-1 and TRBJ2-2, with TRBD1 as a possible D gene (6 bases). The germline V gene has CDR1 SGHRS and CDR2 YFSETQ. The CDR3 loop spans 16 amino acids. Trimming shortened V by 2 bases and J by 5 bases, and 16 bases separated the two germline ends. CDR3 protein: CASSFQGGKGTGELFF. The DNA for the CDR3 is TGCGCCAGCAGCTTCCAAGGGGGTAAGGGAACCGGGGAGCTGTTTTTT.

The chain recombines TRBV7-2 with TRBJ1-5; tentative D call: TRBD1 (6 bases). Trimming left V 5 bases short and J 5 bases short, with 16 bases between. Germline-derived CDR1 and CDR2 are SGHTA and FQGNSA. The CDR3 runs 15 residues. The CDR3 spells CASSALGQLDQPQHF. As DNA, the CDR3 is TGTGCCAGCAGCGCCCTCGGACAGCTAGATCAGCCCCAGCATTTT.

The J gene is TRBJ2-3, the V gene TRBV3-1 (or the pseudogene TRBV3-2), with D perhaps TRBD1 (5 bases). CDR1 is LGHDT, CDR2 YNNKEL, per germline (reference sequence). The CDR3 length is 15 residues. V was cut by 4 bases and J by 4 bases, with 15 bases left in between. CDR3 sequence reads: CASSLTSGNSDTQYF. DNA for the CDR3: TGTGCCAGCAGCCTAACCTCAGGGAATTCAGATACGCAGTATTTT.

V is TRBV3-1 (or the pseudogene TRBV3-2) and J is TRBJ1-5; TRBD1 might be the D (5 bases). Germline CDR1 reads LGHDT; CDR2 reads YNNKEL (reference sequence). V lost 4 bases and J lost 4, with 5 bases in between. The CDR3 has 12 amino acids. The CDR3 sequence is CASSPGNQPQHF. The CDR3, as DNA: TGTGCCAGCAGCCCAGGGAATCAGCCCCAGCATTTT.

The chain joins TRBV28 to TRBJ1-2; 7 bases align to TRBD1. With 6 bases clipped from V and 10 bases from J, the junction kept 5 bases outside the gene matches. CDR3 length: 11 residues. Germline V gene lookup returns CDR1 MDHEN and CDR2 SYDVKM. CDR3 coding DNA: TGTGCCAGCAGACGAACAGGGGACTACACCTTC. It translates to CASRRTGDYTF.

The J gene is TRBJ1-5, the V gene TRBV28, with no clear D. Deletions cut 2 bases from V and 7 bases from J, with 9 bases between. This CDR3 contains 13 residues. Germline CDR1 reads MDHEN; CDR2 reads SYDVKM. Here the CDR3 reads CASSLSSGQPQHF. The CDR3 DNA reads TGTGCCAGCAGTTTAAGTTCGGGACAGCCCCAGCATTTT.

The V call is TRBV28, the J call TRBJ1-2; TRBD1 is a possible D gene (5 bases). The CDR3 is 13 residues long. Germline lookup yields CDR1 MDHEN and CDR2 SYDVKM. V was cut by 3 bases and J by 9 bases, with 14 bases left in between. CDR3 region: CASSLNAPGSYTF. The CDR3 DNA is TGTGCCAGCAGTTTGAATGCCCCAGGGAGCTACACCTTC.

This clone was seen more than once but under ten times. V usage is TRBV6-5 and J usage is TRBJ1-1; possibly TRBD1 for D (5 bases). Trimming shortened V by 0 bases and J by 1 base, and 12 bases separated the two germline ends. Per germline, CDR1 MNHEY and CDR2 SVGAGI. This CDR3 spans 16 amino acids. The CDR3 DNA is TGTGCCAGCAGTTACTCGATGGCGACAGCGAACACTGAAGCTTTCTTT. Its protein product is CASSYSMATANTEAFF.

The V call is TRBV9, the J call TRBJ2-5; a possible D gene is TRBD1 (5 bases). CDR3 length: 14 residues. CDR1 and CDR2 (germline): SGDLS, YYNGEE. V lost 0 bases and J 5 bases, leaving 11 bases between the germline ends. The CDR3 sequence: CASSVAGNRETQYF. CDR3 nucleotides: TGTGCCAGCAGCGTAGCAGGGAACCGGGAGACCCAGTACTTC.

V gene TRBV7-2 combines with J gene TRBJ2-7; weak D call: TRBD1 (6 bases). Germline V lookup: CDR1 SGHTA, CDR2 FQGNSA. The CDR3 spans 14 residues. The ends were cut back, 2 bases at V and 5 bases at J, with 13 bases in the middle. The CDR3 region is CASSLLGPGDEQYF. CDR3 in DNA: TGTGCCAGCAGCTTACTGGGTCCAGGGGACGAGCAGTACTTC.

Only one count was recorded for this clone. The chain is built from TRBV2 and TRBJ1-3; the match to TRBD1 covers 7 bases. CDR1 SNHLY and CDR2 FYNNEI come from the germline V gene. With V trimmed by 8 bases and J by 3 bases, 7 bases remained unmatched. CDR3 length: 14 residues. CDR3 amino acids: CASGIRGDGNTIYF. The CDR3 DNA sequence: TGTGCCAGCGGAATCAGGGGGGATGGAAACACCATATATTTT.

The chain uses TRBV6-5 and TRBJ2-1; TRBD2 might be the D (6 bases). V lost 7 bases, J lost 1 base, and 8 bases lay in between. The germline V gene encodes CDR1 MNHEY and CDR2 SVGAGI. The CDR3 covers 13 residues. The CDR3 DNA follows: TGTGCCAGCATGCGGGATTCCTACAATGAGCAGTTCTTC. It translates to CASMRDSYNEQFF.

V and J are TRBV5-1 and TRBJ2-7; the D gene is possibly TRBD1 (6 bases). Germline-derived CDR1 and CDR2 are SGHRS and YFSETQ. The CDR3 has 14 residues. V shed 4 bases and J shed 0 bases, with 11 bases lying between them. DNA for the CDR3: TGCGCCAGCAGCCCAGGGGCAGGCTCCTACGAGCAGTACTTC. Its translation: CASSPGAGSYEQYF.

The count of this clone is one. The V call is TRBV28, the J call TRBJ2-1; D gene ambiguous. In germline, CDR1 is MDHEN, CDR2 SYDVKM. This CDR3 has 13 amino acids. V gave up 3 bases and J gave up 4 bases, with 7 bases separating them. CDR3: CASSLADYNEQFF. Here the CDR3 DNA reads TGTGCCAGCAGTTTGGCCGATTACAATGAGCAGTTCTTC.